The 5 T cell receptor beta chains listed next were all sequenced from one sample in a study of regulatory T cells in long-lasting Graves disease. Time point: newly diagnosed GD, antithyroid drugs for less than 3 months. From RNA extracted from PBMCs, the TCR library was made. Library construction for TCR beta used iRepertoire HTBI primers and Arm-PCR of CDR3 regions. TCRdb redid the calling of the multiplex PCR reads with MiXCR, one entry per CDR3 protein. Of 300,000 to 400,000 distinct CDR3 sequences in the sample, 16% were seen once. Separately, the same data were catalogued under a study of T cells in Graves' hyperthyroidism and ophthalmopathy.

The starting material was peripheral blood mononuclear cells (PBMCs), obtained at new diagnosis, from a patient treated with antithyroid drugs. Receptor source: a man aged 40-55 years with Graves disease.

Many counts were recorded for this clonotype. The chain is built from TRBV2 and TRBJ1-1, with 7 positions matching TRBD1. CDR1 is SNHLY, CDR2 FYNNEI, per germline. Germline trimming cut 7 bases from V and 4 bases from J; bases unmatched to any gene: 9. This CDR3 has 14 residues. CDR3 nucleotide sequence: TGTGCCAGCAAGGTACAGGGGTCGGGCACTGAAGCTTTCTTT. Translating gives CASKVQGSGTEAFF.

V and J are TRBV19 and TRBJ2-6; D gene uncertain. CDR1 and CDR2 from the germline V gene are LNHDA and SQIVND (reference sequence). V shed 11 bases and J shed 0 bases, with 8 bases lying between them. The CDR3 is made up of 13 amino acids. The CDR3 DNA reads TGTGCCTGCAAGCTCTCTGGGGCCAACGTCCTGACTTTC. It translates to CACKLSGANVLTF.

This clonotype showed up just a few times. V is TRBV20-1 and J is TRBJ1-2, with D perhaps TRBD1 (5 bases). Trimming took off 3 bases at V and 0 bases at J, with 8 bases between the two ends. This CDR3 is built from 13 residues. Germline CDR1 DFQATT, CDR2 SNEGSKA (reference sequence). The CDR3 protein is CSARGPSNYGYTF. The CDR3 bases are TGCAGTGCTAGGGGACCTTCTAACTATGGCTACACCTTC.

This clonotype was observed at least ten times. V and J are TRBV4-3 and TRBJ2-7; D possibly corresponds to TRBD2 (6 bases). CDR3 length: 15 residues. Trimming cost V 3 bases and J 6 bases, with 18 bases left between them. CDR1 LGHNA and CDR2 YSLEER come from the germline V gene. CDR3 residues: CASSQGRRAVGEQYF. The CDR3 region has the DNA TGCGCCAGCAGCCAGGGGAGGAGGGCCGTGGGCGAGCAGTACTTC.

CDR3 sequence (DNA): TGCGCCAGCAGCCCTGCCCCTGTGTTTCTGGTTAGTGAAAAACTGTTTTTT. This codes for CASSPAPVFLVSEKLFF. This chain connects TRBV4-1 to TRBJ1-4, with D unresolved. The CDR3 extends over 17 amino acids. The germline gives CDR1 MGHRA, CDR2 YSYEKL. The V end lost 4 bases, the J end lost 7 bases, and 22 bases lay between the germline ends.